Following are 23 T cell receptor beta chains from one sample sequenced in a study of Ad26.COV2.S vaccination and SARS-CoV-2 variants. Assay used: immunoSEQ multiplex PCR; TCRdb lists only in-frame clones, some missing. The sample shows over 130,000 clones, roughly 90% of them seen only once. The source material was peripheral blood, sampled after recovery from COVID-19. The receptors were gathered from a human donor who had recovered from COVID-19.

The V and J genes are TRBV18 and TRBJ1-3; D is possibly TRBD1 (6 bases). V was shortened by 1 base and J by 2 bases, with 12 bases between the two germline ends. Germline values: CDR1 KGHSH, CDR2 LQKENI. This CDR3 region has 16 residues. CDR3 protein: CASSPLPRGPGNTIYF. CDR3 coding DNA: TGTGCCAGCTCACCACTCCCCAGGGGACCTGGAAACACCATATATTTT.

The chain links TRBV11-2 to TRBJ1-1; possible D gene TRBD1, 6 bases. Germline assignment: CDR1 SGHAT and CDR2 FQNNGV. V was shortened by 5 bases and J by 2 bases, with 15 bases between the two germline ends. This CDR3 is 15 amino acids long. The CDR3 is CASSNGGRGNTEAFF. The DNA of the CDR3 is TGTGCCAGCAGCAACGGGGGGCGAGGAAACACTGAAGCTTTCTTT.

The chain combines TRBV5-4 with TRBJ2-7; 9 bases are a match to TRBD1. The CDR3 is 14 amino acids. Germline assignment: CDR1 SGHNT and CDR2 YYREEE (reference sequence). The V and J ends lost 3 bases and 6 bases, in that order; junction bases with no gene match: 7. CDR3 nucleotide sequence: TGTGCCAGCAGCTCCGGACAGGGGTCCGGCGAGCAGTACTTC. Its translation: CASSSGQGSGEQYF.

This chain joins TRBV9 and TRBJ1-3, with D maybe TRBD1 (6 bases). The V gene lost 1 base and the J gene lost 2 bases, with 13 bases spanning the gap. The CDR3 consists of 16 residues. CDR1 and CDR2 (germline): SGDLS, YYNGEE. Here the CDR3 reads CASSVTGLDAGNTIYF. CDR3 coding DNA: TGTGCCAGCAGCGTAACAGGGTTAGACGCTGGAAACACCATATATTTT.

The sample holds one count of this clone. In nucleotides, the CDR3 is TGTGCCACCAGCAGAGGGGGAGGGGGCTACGAGCAGTACTTC. As protein: CATSRGGGGYEQYF. The V gene is TRBV15, the J gene TRBJ2-7; D is perhaps TRBD2 (7 bases). V lost 1 base and J lost 3, with 10 bases in between. Germline lookup yields CDR1 LNHNV and CDR2 YYDKDF (reference sequence). CDR3 length equals 14 residues.

The chain has TRBV2 and TRBJ2-2, with 11 bases lining up with TRBD1. Germline V gives CDR1 SNHLY, CDR2 FYNNEI. The CDR3 consists of 17 residues. J gave up 3 bases and V 1 base, and 4 bases lay outside the gene matches. This CDR3 is CASSEGGQGAYTGELFF. The CDR3 bases are TGTGCCAGCAGTGAAGGCGGACAGGGGGCGTACACCGGGGAGCTGTTTTTT. Looking up the rest from reference TRBV2 and TRBJ2-2 gives the full variable domain: EPEVTQTPSHQVTQMGQEVILRCVPISNHLYFYWYRQILGQKVEFLVSFYNNEISEKSEIFDDQFSVERPDGSNFTLKIRSTKLEDSAMYFCASSEGGQGAYTGELFFGEGSRLTVL.

The chain combines TRBV29-1 with TRBJ2-2; D remains unclear. V lost 5 bases and J lost 3, with 16 bases in between. The CDR3 has 15 amino acids. Germline lookup yields CDR1 SQVTM and CDR2 ANQGSEA. The CDR3 DNA reads as TGCAGCGTTAGGGATGGGTTTTGGGACACCGGGGAGCTGTTTTTT. It is translated as CSVRDGFWDTGELFF.

In DNA form, the CDR3 reads TGTGCCAGTAGTATAGGTAGTTCGGCCAACGAGCAGTACTTC. Protein product: CASSIGSSANEQYF. The V call is TRBV19, the J call TRBJ2-7; D call uncertain. The V gene's germline CDR1 is LNHDA and CDR2 SQIVND (reference sequence). This CDR3 comprises 14 residues. V was pared by 1 base and J by 5 bases, with 12 bases between. The variable domain in full, with the rest retrieved from reference TRBV19 and TRBJ2-7, is DGGITQSPKYLFRKEGQNVTLSCEQNLNHDAMYWYRQDPGQGLRLIYYSQIVNDFQKGDIAEGYSVSREKKESFPLTVTSAQKNPTAFYLCASSIGSSANEQYFGPGTRLTVT.

J is TRBJ2-1 and V is TRBV18; D remains ambiguous. Between the trimmed V and J ends, which lost 3 bases and 13 bases, there was a span of 22 bases. The germline gives CDR1 KGHSH, CDR2 LQKENI. There are 15 residues in the CDR3. Written as DNA, the CDR3 is TGTGCCAGCTCACCGGACCATTCGATTTTTTATCCTCAGTTCTTC. Protein sequence: CASSPDHSIFYPQFF. The entire variable domain, with the rest obtained from reference TRBV18 and TRBJ2-1, is as follows: NAGVMQNPRHLVRRRGQEARLRCSPMKGHSHVYWYRQLPEEGLKFMVYLQKENIIDESGMPKERFSAEFPKEGPSILRIQQVVRGDSAAYFCASSPDHSIFYPQFFGPGTRLTVL.

This clone appeared once. The chain is built from TRBV11-2 and TRBJ1-1; D gene uncertain. V was shortened by 5 bases and J by 0 bases, with 7 bases between the two germline ends. Germline values: CDR1 SGHAT, CDR2 FQNNGV. The CDR3 consists of 13 residues. The CDR3 here is CASSRGLNTEAFF. Here the CDR3 DNA reads TGTGCCAGCAGCCGCGGGTTGAACACTGAAGCTTTCTTT.

The V call is TRBV20-1, the J call TRBJ2-1; the D gene could be TRBD1 or TRBD2 (6 bases each). V dropped 6 bases and J dropped 7 bases, with 10 bases sitting between them. Germline CDR1 reads DFQATT; CDR2 reads SNEGSKA (reference sequence). The length of the CDR3 is 11 residues. In DNA form, the CDR3 reads TGCAGTGCAGGGGGGCGGAATGAGCAGTTCTTC. Its protein is CSAGGRNEQFF.

The chain couples TRBV19 to TRBJ2-1, with 7 bases matching TRBD2. The CDR3 runs to 15 residues. Germline values: CDR1 LNHDA, CDR2 SQIVND (reference sequence). Trimming at V came to 6 bases and at J to 0 bases, leaving 5 bases not matched to a gene. The CDR3 coding sequence is TGTGCCAGTAGACGGGACTATAGCTCCTACAATGAGCAGTTCTTC. Translating it yields CASRRDYSSYNEQFF.

CDR3 sequence (DNA): TGTGCCACCAGCAAGGACCCCCCCGGGGAGCTGTTTTTT. Translation: CATSKDPPGELFF. The chain combines TRBV15 with TRBJ2-2; D remains ambiguous. Germline-derived CDR1 and CDR2 are LNHNV and YYDKDF (reference sequence). The CDR3 is 13 amino acids. V gave up 4 bases and J gave up 6 bases, with 9 bases separating them.

This clone was detected a few times. The rearrangement links TRBV6-1 to TRBJ2-7; no reliable D call. The germline V and J ends were trimmed by 2 bases and 3 bases, with 5 bases remaining between them. CDR3 size: 12 residues. CDR1 is MNHNS, CDR2 SASEGT, per germline. Here the CDR3 reads CASSETNYEQYF. The CDR3 bases are TGTGCCAGCAGTGAAACAAACTACGAGCAGTACTTC.

The J gene is TRBJ2-7, the V gene TRBV7-2; 7 bases are shared with TRBD2. This CDR3 is 14 amino acids long. The trim removed 0 bases at V and 4 bases at J, leaving 3 bases unmatched. The germline V gene has CDR1 SGHTA and CDR2 FQGNSA. The CDR3 region has the DNA TGTGCCAGCAGCTTAGCGGGCGGGGGATACGAGCAGTACTTC. Translation: CASSLAGGGYEQYF. The whole variable domain, filled in from reference TRBV7-2 and TRBJ2-7, reads GAGVSQSPSNKVTEKGKDVELRCDPISGHTALYWYRQSLGQGLEFLIYFQGNSAPDKSGLPSDRFSAERTGGSVSTLTIQRTQQEDSAVYLCASSLAGGGYEQYFGPGTRLTVT.

V gene TRBV28 combines with J gene TRBJ2-2, with D possibly being TRBD1 (6 bases). The V gene lost 3 bases and the J gene lost 4 bases, with 24 bases spanning the gap. Germline V CDR1 and CDR2: MDHEN, SYDVKM. The CDR3 length is 19 residues. The CDR3 DNA is TGTGCCAGCAGTTTCCCCTACGGGACACCCCCCGTTGGCACCGGGGAGCTGTTTTTT. Its translation is CASSFPYGTPPVGTGELFF.

The gene calls are TRBV6-5 and TRBJ2-3, with 8 nucleotides matching TRBD2. Unmatched junction bases numbered 11, after V lost 2 bases and J lost 7 bases. Germline V gene lookup returns CDR1 MNHEY and CDR2 SVGAGI. This CDR3 has 16 amino acids. In nucleotides, the CDR3 is TGTGCCAGCAGTTACCTGCCGGGGGGGGCAGGGTATACGCAGTATTTT. This sequence encodes CASSYLPGGAGYTQYF.

The chain has TRBV4-3 and TRBJ2-3; no definite D call. This CDR3 contains 14 residues. The V gene's germline CDR1 is LGHNA and CDR2 YSLEER. The V and J ends lost 3 bases and 6 bases respectively, with 13 bases between them. The CDR3 here is CASSQQPRFDTQYF. The DNA for the CDR3 is TGCGCCAGCAGCCAGCAGCCTAGGTTCGATACGCAGTATTTT.

The rearrangement joins TRBV5-6 to TRBJ1-6; D call uncertain. Germline CDR1 SGHDT, CDR2 YYEEEE. Deletions cut 0 bases from V and 1 base from J, with 11 bases between. CDR3 length equals 17 residues. CDR3 region: CASSLALEGSYNSPLHF. The CDR3 DNA follows: TGTGCCAGCAGCTTGGCGTTGGAGGGATCCTATAATTCACCCCTCCACTTT.

J is TRBJ1-1 and V is TRBV6-5, with D perhaps TRBD1 (5 bases). The CDR3 runs 13 residues. Per the germline V gene, CDR1 is MNHEY and CDR2 is SVGAGI. V was clipped by 8 bases and J by 1 base, with 11 bases between them. The CDR3 nucleotides read TGTGCCAGCGGCGGGGGAAGGAACACTGAAGCTTTCTTT. It yields the protein CASGGGRNTEAFF.

The chain has TRBV23-1 and TRBJ1-2; a possible D gene is TRBD1 (6 bases). TRBV23-1 is identified as an open reading frame with a role that is uncertain. The CDR3 sequence is 14 residues long. V lost 11 bases and J 6 bases, leaving 22 bases between the germline ends. CDR3 protein: CAGHSGERTDGYTF. CDR3 in DNA: TGCGCCGGCCACTCAGGGGAACGTACCGATGGCTACACCTTC.

The chain combines TRBV7-6 with TRBJ2-5; D possibly matches TRBD1 or TRBD2 (8 bases each). Trimming shortened V by 3 bases and J by 7 bases, and 15 bases separated the two germline ends. Per germline, CDR1 SGHVS and CDR2 FNYEAQ. CDR3 length equals 14 residues. Here the CDR3 DNA reads TGTGCCAGCAGCTTTCAGCGGGGGACAGGGACCCAGTACTTC. This translates into CASSFQRGTGTQYF.

This clone was seen only a few times. The chain is built from TRBV14 and TRBJ1-2; D is uncertain. V lost 1 base and J 9 bases, leaving 6 bases between the germline ends. The CDR3 contains 11 residues. CDR1 SGHDN and CDR2 FVKESK come from the germline V gene. The CDR3 region is CASSQGISYTF. CDR3 sequence (DNA): TGTGCCAGCAGCCAAGGAATTAGCTACACCTTC.